This T cell receptor (beta chain) is from a study of cytomegalovirus exposure and HLA in healthy donors (dated by TCRdb to 2016 to 2017). Describing the broader study: An earlier analysis of approximately 640 of the donors reported roughly 270 Gb of sequence data and 120 million or so unique TCR beta sequences from 150 million to 200 million T cells. An early release that covered 500 to 800 HLA-typed donors contained about 290 gigabases of sequencing data and around 80 million unique TCR sequences. Of the 398 genotyped donors, around 81% fell in the genetic ancestry cluster associated with self-reported Caucasian donors. The study was designed to test whether signatures of past pathogen exposure could be identified by cataloging public T cell receptors. The study used immunosequencing to profile the T cell repertoires of more than 650 subjects and linked those repertoires to cytomegalovirus serostatus. Besides the first cohort of approximately 710 subjects, a separate validation cohort made up of roughly 120 different subjects was used. To predict cytomegalovirus infection status, the study brought together high-throughput TCR immunosequencing, statistical association of individual TCRs with disease status, and machine learning. To study patterns of TCR occurrence, a later analysis re-analyzed previously published TCR beta repertoires from just over 650 donors and added high-resolution HLA genotyping. In the later analysis, no new phenotypic data were used to find candidate immune exposures; instead, reliance was placed on TCR beta sequences and their occurrence across donors. To decide whether each TCR beta V gene segment behaved as functional or pseudogenic, an earlier analysis of fewer than 750 of the donors relied on high-throughput TCR beta sequencing. Donor age, sex, ethnicity and CMV serostatus were collected together with the repertoire data. A later genetic analysis used genome-wide SNP genotypes for about 65% of the roughly 700 donors, treating that subset as a discovery cohort. All discovery cohort repertoires had been generated using a single sequencing platform. HLA typing included class I and class II loci at four-digit resolution. The number of typed donors differed by locus: about 620-640 for A, B, C, DRB1 and DQB1; 500 to 550 for DQA1; 606 for DPA1; and roughly 450 for DPB1. Because of strong linkage in the cohort, roughly five DR-DQ haplotypes were treated as single units for association and clustering. Among roughly 400 genotyped donors of the cohort, an average of roughly 230,000 unique TCR beta nucleotide sequences was sequenced per donor, of which 15% to 20% were non-productive.

In total, roughly 670 healthy bone marrow donors made up the cohort. At the time of sampling, all cohort members were nominally healthy, though unrecorded immune exposures were likely present. The donor tested CMV seropositive, placing the donor among the 290 or so seropositive members of the cohort. A peripheral blood sample was provided by each donor, and peripheral blood mononuclear cells were used for TCR beta sequencing. The Qiagen DNeasy Blood Extraction Kit was used to extract genomic DNA from the blood cell samples. Study-level results and caveats: A cluster of highly shared sequence variants was judged likely to be a technical artifact of the sequencing pipeline. The classifier was reported to diagnose cytomegalovirus status with high specificity and sensitivity in both the original and validation cohorts. Because HLA typing was missing for some donors at each locus, association tests included only the typed subset. When HLA alleles, especially DR and DQ, strongly co-occurred, TCR associations were difficult to assign to individual alleles. Broadly in line with IMGT annotations, most TCR beta V segments showed up in productive rearrangements about 87% or about 30% of the time in an earlier analysis of approximately 640 of the donors. Several of the top co-occurrence clusters appeared to be linked to parvovirus B19, influenza, CMV and Epstein-Barr virus, according to a later analysis. A later analysis found that most CMV-associated TCR beta chains appeared HLA-restricted, with HLA associations seemingly driven largely by CMV exposure. It was suggested by the authors that the approach could potentially be generalized to other disease states and immunological phenotypes. In this cohort, only TCR beta chains were sequenced, and detectable features were limited by the absence of alpha or paired-chain data. A later analysis found that TCR association rates varied across HLA loci, with DRB1 alleles showing the most associated TCRs and HLA-C alleles the fewest. Three of the identified cytomegalovirus-associated TCR beta chains were confirmed in vitro to be specific for cytomegalovirus antigens. A further reported finding was that TCR beta sequences accurately predicted the HLA-A and HLA-B alleles for most subjects in the first cohort. The only immune exposure information available for the cohort was CMV serostatus. The 87-base-pair reads could not distinguish some IMGT-functional V segments, including TRBV6-2 and TRBV6-3, so those segments were excluded. Because counts were too low, seventeen rarely observed V segments, including chromosome 9 orphons, were left out of the earlier analysis of 587 of the donors. Across donors, most TCR sequences were observed very rarely, whereas some public TCRs were present in many individuals. Sequencing depth was assumed to be roughly uniform across donors in the presence/absence analyses, though that assumption may not hold. Compared with equally common non-associated chains, HLA-associated TCR beta chains in a later analysis were more clonally expanded and had lower generation probabilities. Compared with the approximately 700-donor mean, donors in an Asian-associated ancestry cluster had fewer N-insertions in productive TCRs, according to a later genetic analysis. A later genetic analysis associated a missense DCLRE1C variant with V-gene and J-gene trimming of TCR beta chains, and an independent cohort replicated the association. At a false discovery rate of 0.05, a later analysis linked roughly 17,000 TCR beta sequences to specific HLA alleles. Correlated functional status among segregating V segments might reflect linkage disequilibrium, but an unknown experimental factor could not be ruled out. A total of 164 TCR beta chains were listed by the study as associated with cytomegalovirus.

A remark on this clone: It has no known antigen specificity. It has no much larger one-base neighbor in the sample; base qualities were not kept.

V and J lose 5 bases and 7 bases, and a span of 11 bases separates them. The CDR3 spans 12 residues, from the cysteine through the phenylalanine. The only DNA kept is the CDR3, 36 bases in frame from the first base. The germline V gene (reference sequence) yields SEHNR for CDR1 and FQNEAQ for CDR2. Library creation used the immunoSEQ multiplex PCR assay. For the multiplex PCR, a mixture combining 60 forward primers for TCR Vbeta segments and 13 reverse primers for TCR Jbeta segments was used. The CDR3 region of rearranged TCR beta genes was amplified from genomic DNA by a multiplex PCR assay. The amplified TCR beta libraries were sequenced on the Illumina HiSeq System as 87-base-pair reads. On the authors' methods: A later analysis tallied some 79 million unique TCR beta chains across the 550 to 850 repertoires, and about 12 million of those chains were shared by two or more donors. A nearest-neighbor algorithm error-corrected the raw reads and collapsed the reads into unique sequences, merging closely related sequences to remove PCR and sequencing errors. CDR3 sequences were aligned to IMGT reference sequences to assign V, D and J gene segments. For a sequence to be retained, at least a six-nucleotide match to both a V gene segment and a J gene segment was required. A rearrangement was called productive if the CDR3 had no stop codons and remained in frame with V and J, and every other rearrangement was called non-productive. CDR3 was defined by IMGT convention, running from the second conserved V-encoded cysteine to the conserved J-encoded phenylalanine. The earlier analysis of about 500 of the donors excluded sequences that lacked an unambiguous match to a single V gene segment. An earlier analysis of fewer than 750 of the donors classified V segments as functional when productive rearrangements were above 56.7% and as segregating when the standard deviation between donors was above 5%. A statistical classification framework was built to diagnose cytomegalovirus status from the catalog of TCR beta chain sequences. V and J gene assignment, in a later analysis, came from comparing TCR nucleotide sequences with IMGT/GENE-DB human TR gene sequences. In a later analysis, CDR3 sequences and most-parsimonious VDJ recombination scenarios were assigned using the TCRdist pipeline. A later analysis defined each TCR beta chain by its CDR3 amino acid sequence plus V-gene family, and excluded reads lacking a unique V-gene family. In a later analysis, 550 to 650 highly shared, low-generation-probability nucleotide sequences were removed to address suspected cross-contamination and a sequencing artifact. A later analysis calculated a clonal expansion index for each public chain from normalized within-repertoire ranks of inferred template counts. A later analysis computed generation probabilities with a VDJ recombination model fitted to out-of-frame rearrangements, and checked the results against IGoR. Hypergeometric tests were used in a later analysis to score TCR-TCR, TCR-HLA and TCR-CMV co-occurrence, with a repertoire-size bias correction applied to the TCR pairs. In a later analysis, false discovery rates were estimated by permuting HLA or CMV assignments 20 times. A later analysis grouped co-occurring TCRs with DBSCAN, adding TCRdist sequence similarity when clustering within HLA-allele-positive subsets. For co-occurrence clustering, repertoires with fewer than 30,000 or more than 120,000 public chains were excluded, along with five repertoires with anomalous nucleotide sharing. Sourced from immuneACCESS, this table was stored by TCRdb with only in-frame sequences that have V and J called. A share of the clones is absent; for the studies checked, an unresolved V gene accounts for under half, and the remainder has no known explanation. V and J calls and clone size are given by that table; D and trimming were obtained from the DNA. The sample data list 150,000 or so clones, and roughly 74% of these were observed just once. The ten largest account for around 11% of the sample.

This clonotype was sampled from a man aged 18 to 29 in good health and CMV-seropositive. This receptor chain uses TRBV7-9 and TRBJ1-1, with the D gene not confidently named. Source material: PBMCs. The base sequence is TGTGCCAGCAGCCGACGAGGAGATGAAGCTTTCTTT. Its amino acids are CASSRRGDEAFF.